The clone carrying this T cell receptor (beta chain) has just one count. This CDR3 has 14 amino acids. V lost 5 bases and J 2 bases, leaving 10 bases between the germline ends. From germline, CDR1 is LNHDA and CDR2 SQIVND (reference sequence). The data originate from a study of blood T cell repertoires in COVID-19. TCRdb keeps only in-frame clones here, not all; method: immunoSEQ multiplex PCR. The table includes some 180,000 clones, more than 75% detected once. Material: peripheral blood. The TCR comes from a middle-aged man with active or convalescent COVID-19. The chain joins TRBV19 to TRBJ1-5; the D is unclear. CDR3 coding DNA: TGTGCCAGTAGTGATCCGGGTGGCAATCAGCCCCAGCATTTT. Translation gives CASSDPGGNQPQHF.